The 14 T cell receptor beta chains presented below share a single source sample, sequenced in a study of T-cell memory formation after mild COVID-19. TCRdb redid the calling of the 5' RACE reads with MiXCR, one entry per CDR3 protein. The repertoire has some 69,000 distinct CDR3 sequences, over 15% of them found once; the top ten carry roughly a third. Sequenced sample: PBMCs or a T cell subset sorted from them (not recorded which). The receptor source for this set is an adult woman who had mild COVID-19 (a few samples of this study predate the infection). Cell type and time point are not known.

This chain uses TRBV29-1 with TRBJ1-1; a possible D gene is TRBD1 (5 bases). This CDR3 comprises 10 residues. Germline V lookup: CDR1 SQVTM, CDR2 ANQGSEA. V was cut by 6 bases and J by 7 bases, with 9 bases left in between. CDR3 loop: CSVRDFEAFF. The CDR3 coding sequence is TGCAGCGTCCGGGACTTTGAAGCTTTCTTT. Filled out from reference TRBV29-1 and TRBJ1-1, the complete variable domain reads SAVISQKPSRDICQRGTSLTIQCQVDSQVTMMFWYRQQPGQSLTLIATANQGSEATYESGFVIDKFPISRPNLTFSTLTVSNMSPEDSSIYLCSVRDFEAFFGQGTRLTVV.

The gene calls are TRBV27 and TRBJ2-1; tentative D call: TRBD1 (6 bases). The CDR3 totals 13 residues. Germline loops: CDR1 MNHEY, CDR2 SMNVEV (reference sequence). V was trimmed by 2 bases and J by 12 bases, leaving 14 bases between them. For the CDR3, the DNA is TGTGCCAGCAGTTTAGGGGGCCGGCTTTGGCAGTTCTTC. Amino acid sequence: CASSLGGRLWQFF.

The rearrangement links TRBV6-1 to TRBJ2-7, with 15 bases matching TRBD2. Looked up from germline, CDR1 is MNHNS and CDR2 is SASEGT. V shed 6 bases and J 0 bases; nucleotides not matched to a gene: 3. The CDR3 is made up of 16 amino acids. The CDR3 DNA follows: TGTGCCAGCAGAGGACTAGCGGGAGGGTACTCCTACGAGCAGTACTTC. Protein sequence: CASRGLAGGYSYEQYF.

J is TRBJ2-3 and V is TRBV24-1; TRBD2 matches 7 bases. This CDR3 contains 17 residues. The germline CDR1 and CDR2 sequences are KGHDR and SFDVKD. Trimming removed 4 bases from V and 5 bases from J; junction bases left unmatched: 14. The CDR3 reads CATSDTARGGPGDTQYF. CDR3 nucleotide sequence: TGTGCCACCAGTGACACTGCACGCGGGGGTCCGGGAGATACGCAGTATTTT.

This clonotype was counted only a few times. This rearrangement joins TRBV27 to TRBJ2-7; 13 nucleotides align to TRBD2. Per germline, CDR1 MNHEY and CDR2 SMNVEV (reference sequence). The CDR3 covers 17 residues. The V segment lost 5 bases and the J segment 1 base; nucleotides outside the gene matches: 8. In DNA form, the CDR3 reads TGTGCCAGCAGTGTCGGGACTAGCGGGACCCTATCCTACGAGCAGTACTTC. Translation gives CASSVGTSGTLSYEQYF.

The chain couples TRBV10-2 to TRBJ2-1; 7 bases line up with TRBD1. Germline CDR1 is WSHSY and CDR2 is SAAADI. The CDR3 runs 13 residues. The V segment lost 8 bases and the J segment 8 bases; nucleotides outside the gene matches: 9. The CDR3 sequence is CASQGHRGYEQFF. In DNA, the CDR3 is TGCGCCAGCCAGGGCCACAGGGGATATGAGCAGTTCTTC.

This clonotype was counted a few times. The CDR3 reads CASSSYPLAGVLHEQFF. In nucleotides, the CDR3 is TGTGCCAGCAGCTCCTACCCTTTAGCGGGAGTTTTGCATGAGCAGTTCTTC. The chain uses TRBV5-4 and TRBJ2-1; 9 nucleotides align to TRBD2. Trimming at V came to 3 bases and at J to 8 bases, leaving 15 bases not matched to a gene. Germline lookup yields CDR1 SGHNT and CDR2 YYREEE (reference sequence). The CDR3 extends over 17 amino acids.

The V gene is TRBV27, the J gene TRBJ2-2; possible D gene TRBD1, 6 bases. The germline gives CDR1 MNHEY, CDR2 SMNVEV (reference sequence). This CDR3 region has 14 residues. Trimming took 6 bases from V and 4 from J, leaving 12 bases between them. The CDR3 coding sequence is TGTGCCAGCAGCATGGACAGTGTCACCGGGGAGCTGTTTTTT. It encodes CASSMDSVTGELFF.

In this sample, this clonotype turned up a few times. This sequence joins TRBV7-9 and TRBJ2-1; 12 bases match TRBD2. The J segment lost 8 bases and the V segment lost 5 bases, leaving 4 bases of the junction unmatched. Per the germline V gene, CDR1 is SEHNR and CDR2 is FQNEAQ (reference sequence). CDR3 size: 14 residues. The CDR3: CASSLTSGSYEQFF. CDR3 sequence (DNA): TGTGCCAGCAGCCTGACTAGCGGGAGCTATGAGCAGTTCTTC. Looking up the rest from reference TRBV7-9 and TRBJ2-1 gives the full variable domain: DTGVSQNPRHKITKRGQNVTFRCDPISEHNRLYWYRQTLGQGPEFLTYFQNEAQLEKSRLLSDRFSAERPKGSFSTLEIQRTEQGDSAMYLCASSLTSGSYEQFFGPGTRLTVL.

This chain joins TRBV5-5 and TRBJ2-1, with 14 bases fitting TRBD2. CDR3 size: 18 residues. J lost 9 bases, V lost 0 bases, and 11 bases had no gene match. Germline CDR1 SGHKS, CDR2 YYEKEE (reference sequence). CDR3 amino acids: CASSLEGLAGVLQLEQFF. CDR3 bases: TGTGCCAGCAGCTTGGAGGGACTAGCGGGAGTTCTCCAACTTGAGCAGTTCTTC.

V is TRBV6-2 or TRBV6-3 and J is TRBJ2-7, with D possibly being TRBD2 (7 bases). The V gene lost 2 bases and the J gene lost 5 bases, with 10 bases spanning the gap. The CDR3 consists of 13 residues. CDR1 is MNHEY, CDR2 SVGEGT, per germline. The CDR3 here is CASSYGGDNEQYF. The CDR3, as DNA: TGTGCCAGCAGTTACGGGGGGGACAACGAGCAGTACTTC.

This clonotype was recorded a few times. The V and J genes are TRBV11-1 and TRBJ2-3; 9 bases agree with TRBD1. CDR3 length: 16 residues. Per germline, CDR1 SGHAT and CDR2 FQDESV (reference sequence). The V gene end was trimmed by 4 bases and the J gene end by 4 bases; junction bases not matched to a gene: 9. The CDR3, as DNA: TGTGCCAGCAGCTCTTGGACAGGGGCGGGTTCAGATACGCAGTATTTT. Protein sequence: CASSSWTGAGSDTQYF. Looking up the rest from reference TRBV11-1 and TRBJ2-3 gives the full variable domain: EAEVAQSPRYKITEKSQAVAFWCDPISGHATLYWYRQILGQGPELLVQFQDESVVDDSQLPKDRFSAERLKGVDSTLKIQPAELGDSAMYLCASSSWTGAGSDTQYFGPGTRLTVL.

This clonotype has only a few counts. The chain recombines TRBV7-9 with TRBJ2-3; TRBD1 agrees at 8 bases. Germline lookup yields CDR1 SEHNR and CDR2 FQNEAQ (reference sequence). The CDR3 loop spans 16 amino acids. The V gene end was trimmed by 5 bases and the J gene end by 6 bases; junction bases not matched to a gene: 13. The CDR3 bases are TGTGCCAGCAGCCCCTTTGTCCCGACAGGGGAGGATACGCAGTATTTT. Residues: CASSPFVPTGEDTQYF.

This chain uses TRBV7-3 with TRBJ2-1; a weak D match, TRBD2 (5 bases). Trimming left V 5 bases short and J 4 bases short, with 15 bases between. The germline V gene has CDR1 SGHTA and CDR2 FQGTGA. The CDR3 consists of 15 residues. In nucleotides, the CDR3 is TGTGCCAGCAGCCCCGGTCTAGCCACTTACAATGAGCAGTTCTTC. It yields the protein CASSPGLATYNEQFF.